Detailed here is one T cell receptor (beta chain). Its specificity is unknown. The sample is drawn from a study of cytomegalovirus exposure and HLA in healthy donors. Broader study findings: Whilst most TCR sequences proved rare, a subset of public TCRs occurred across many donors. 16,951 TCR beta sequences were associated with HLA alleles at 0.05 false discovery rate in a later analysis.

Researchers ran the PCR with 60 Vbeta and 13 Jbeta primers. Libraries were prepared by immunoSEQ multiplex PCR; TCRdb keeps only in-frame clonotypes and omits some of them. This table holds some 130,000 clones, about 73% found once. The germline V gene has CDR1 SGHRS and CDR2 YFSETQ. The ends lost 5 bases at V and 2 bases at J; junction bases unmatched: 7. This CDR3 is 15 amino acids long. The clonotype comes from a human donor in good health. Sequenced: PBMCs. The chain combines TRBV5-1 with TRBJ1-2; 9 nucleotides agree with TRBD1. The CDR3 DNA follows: TGCGCCAGCAGACTACAGGGGGCGCTCAACTATGGCTACACCTTC. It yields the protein CASRLQGALNYGYTF.